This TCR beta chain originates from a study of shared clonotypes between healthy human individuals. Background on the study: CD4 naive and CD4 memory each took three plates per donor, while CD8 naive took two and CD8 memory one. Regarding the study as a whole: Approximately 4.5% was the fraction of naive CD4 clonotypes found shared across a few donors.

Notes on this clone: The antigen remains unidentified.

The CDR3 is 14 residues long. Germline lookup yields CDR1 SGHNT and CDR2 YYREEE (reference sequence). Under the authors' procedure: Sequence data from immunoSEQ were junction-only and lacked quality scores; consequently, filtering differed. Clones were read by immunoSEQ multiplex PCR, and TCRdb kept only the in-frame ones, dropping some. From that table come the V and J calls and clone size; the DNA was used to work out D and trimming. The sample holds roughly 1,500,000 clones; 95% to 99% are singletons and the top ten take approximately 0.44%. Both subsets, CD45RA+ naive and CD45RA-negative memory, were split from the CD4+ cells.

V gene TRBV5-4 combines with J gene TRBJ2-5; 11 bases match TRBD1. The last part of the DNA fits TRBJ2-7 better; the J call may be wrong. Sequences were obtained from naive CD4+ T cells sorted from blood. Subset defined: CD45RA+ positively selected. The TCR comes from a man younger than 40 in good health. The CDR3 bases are TGTGCCAGCAGCCAGGACAGGGGGCGATTCGAGCAGTACTTC. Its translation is CASSQDRGRFEQYF.